The source of this TCR beta chain is a study of cytomegalovirus exposure and HLA in healthy donors. This PCR relied on a set of 60 Vbeta primers and 13 Jbeta primers. Here immunoSEQ multiplex PCR was the method, and the copy in TCRdb shows in-frame clones only, minus some. This sample yields 100,000 or so clones, of which over 65% are seen a single time; 8.2% belongs to the top ten. V trimming: 0 bases; J trimming: 5 bases; junction bases outside the gene matches: 7. From germline, CDR1 is SGHRS and CDR2 YFSETQ. The CDR3 is made up of 17 amino acids. The sequence was collected from a man between 40 and 49 years old in good health and CMV-seropositive. The genes are TRBV5-1 and TRBJ2-1; 11 bases align to TRBD2. The sample taken for sequencing was PBMCs. CDR3 loop: CASSLGLAGGGHNEQFF. The DNA for the CDR3 is TGCGCCAGCAGCTTGGGGCTAGCGGGAGGAGGGCACAATGAGCAGTTCTTC. The entire variable domain, with the rest obtained from reference TRBV5-1 and TRBJ2-1, is as follows: KAGVTQTPRYLIKTRGQQVTLSCSPISGHRSVSWYQQTPGQGLQFLFEYFSETQRNKGNFPGRFSGRQFSNSRSEMNVSTLELGDSALYLCASSLGLAGGGHNEQFFGPGTRLTVL.